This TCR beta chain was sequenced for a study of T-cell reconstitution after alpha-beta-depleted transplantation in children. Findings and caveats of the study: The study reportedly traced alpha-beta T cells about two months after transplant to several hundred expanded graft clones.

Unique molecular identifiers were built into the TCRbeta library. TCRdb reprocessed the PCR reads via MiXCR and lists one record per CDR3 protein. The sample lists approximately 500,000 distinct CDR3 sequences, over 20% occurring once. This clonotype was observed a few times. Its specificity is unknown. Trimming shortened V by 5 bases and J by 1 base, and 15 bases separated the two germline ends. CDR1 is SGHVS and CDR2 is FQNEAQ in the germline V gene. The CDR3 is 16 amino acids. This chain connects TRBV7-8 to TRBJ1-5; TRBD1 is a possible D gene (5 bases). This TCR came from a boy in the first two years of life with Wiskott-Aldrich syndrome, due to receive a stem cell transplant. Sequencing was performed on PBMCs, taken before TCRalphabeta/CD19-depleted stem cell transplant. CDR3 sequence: CASSPVGTRSNQPQHF. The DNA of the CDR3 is TGTGCCAGCAGCCCCGTGGGGACTAGAAGCAATCAGCCCCAGCATTTT.